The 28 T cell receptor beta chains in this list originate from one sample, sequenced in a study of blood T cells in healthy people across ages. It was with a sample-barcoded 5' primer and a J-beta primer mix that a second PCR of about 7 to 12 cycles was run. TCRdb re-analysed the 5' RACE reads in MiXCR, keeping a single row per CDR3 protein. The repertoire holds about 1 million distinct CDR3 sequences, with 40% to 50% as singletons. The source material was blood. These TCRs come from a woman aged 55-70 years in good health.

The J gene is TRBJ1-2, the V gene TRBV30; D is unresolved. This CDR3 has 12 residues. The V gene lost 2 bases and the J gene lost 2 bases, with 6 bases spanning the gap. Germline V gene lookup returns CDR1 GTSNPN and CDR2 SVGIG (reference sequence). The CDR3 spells CAWSYGNYGYTF. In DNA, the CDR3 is TGTGCCTGGAGTTATGGGAACTATGGCTACACCTTC.

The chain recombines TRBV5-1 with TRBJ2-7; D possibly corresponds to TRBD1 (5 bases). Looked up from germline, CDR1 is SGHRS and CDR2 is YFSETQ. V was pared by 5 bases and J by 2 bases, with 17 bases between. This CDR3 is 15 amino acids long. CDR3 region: CASRPSPTEAYEQYF. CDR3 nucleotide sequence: TGCGCCAGCAGACCCAGCCCGACAGAGGCCTACGAGCAGTACTTC.

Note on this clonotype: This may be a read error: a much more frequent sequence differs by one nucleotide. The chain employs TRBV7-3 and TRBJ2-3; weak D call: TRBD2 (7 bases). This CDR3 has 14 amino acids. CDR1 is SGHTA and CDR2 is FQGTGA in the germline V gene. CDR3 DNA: TGTGCCAGCAGCTCGGGCGGGGGCACAGATACGCGGTATTTT. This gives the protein CASSSGGGTDTRYF.

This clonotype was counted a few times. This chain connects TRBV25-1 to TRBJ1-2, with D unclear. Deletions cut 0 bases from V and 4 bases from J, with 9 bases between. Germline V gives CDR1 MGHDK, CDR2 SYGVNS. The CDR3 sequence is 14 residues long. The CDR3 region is CASSEYHRTYGYTF. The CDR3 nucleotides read TGTGCCAGCAGTGAATACCACAGAACCTATGGCTACACCTTC.

The CDR3 DNA sequence: TGCAGTGCTAGAGATCAACGGCAATACAATGAGCAGTTCTTC. Protein product: CSARDQRQYNEQFF. This chain joins TRBV20-1 and TRBJ2-1; the D is unclear. The length of the CDR3 is 14 residues. V was pared by 0 bases and J by 4 bases, with 10 bases between. Germline V gives CDR1 DFQATT, CDR2 SNEGSKA (reference sequence).

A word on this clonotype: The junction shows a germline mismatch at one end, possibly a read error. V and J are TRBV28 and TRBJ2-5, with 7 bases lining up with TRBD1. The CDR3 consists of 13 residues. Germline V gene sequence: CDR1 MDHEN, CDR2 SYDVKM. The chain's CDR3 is CTSSGGQIETQYF. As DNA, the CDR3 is TGTACCAGCAGTGGGGGACAGATAGAGACCCAGTACTTC.

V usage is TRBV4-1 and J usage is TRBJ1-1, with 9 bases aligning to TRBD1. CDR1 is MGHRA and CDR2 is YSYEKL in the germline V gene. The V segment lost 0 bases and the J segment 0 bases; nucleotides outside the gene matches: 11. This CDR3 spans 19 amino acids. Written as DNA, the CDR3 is TGCGCCAGCAGCCAAGATCTCTCCGGGACAGGGTTGATGAACACTGAAGCTTTCTTT. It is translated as CASSQDLSGTGLMNTEAFF.

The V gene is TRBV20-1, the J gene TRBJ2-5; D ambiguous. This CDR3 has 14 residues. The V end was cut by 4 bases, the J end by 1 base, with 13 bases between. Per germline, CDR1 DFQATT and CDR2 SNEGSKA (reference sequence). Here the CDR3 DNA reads TGCAGTGCTACAGATCGGCTTTCCCAAGAGACCCAGTACTTC. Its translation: CSATDRLSQETQYF.

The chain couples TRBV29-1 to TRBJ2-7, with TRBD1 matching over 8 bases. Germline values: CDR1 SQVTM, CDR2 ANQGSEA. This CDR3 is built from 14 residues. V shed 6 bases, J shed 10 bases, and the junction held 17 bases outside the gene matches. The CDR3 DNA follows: TGCAGCGTCGAAAGGACAGGGTGGTCCGGTGCCCAGTACTTC. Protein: CSVERTGWSGAQYF.

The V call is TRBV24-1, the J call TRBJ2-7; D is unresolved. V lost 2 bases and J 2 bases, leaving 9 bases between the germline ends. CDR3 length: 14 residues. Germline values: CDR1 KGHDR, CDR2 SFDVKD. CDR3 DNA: TGTGCCACCAGTGATTCAGGAACGACCTACGAGCAGTACTTC. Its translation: CATSDSGTTYEQYF.

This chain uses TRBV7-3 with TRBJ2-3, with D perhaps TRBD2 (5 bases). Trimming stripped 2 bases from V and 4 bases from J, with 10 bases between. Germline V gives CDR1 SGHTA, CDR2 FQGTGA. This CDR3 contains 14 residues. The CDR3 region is CASSLAAGSDTQYF. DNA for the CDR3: TGTGCCAGCAGCTTAGCGGCGGGTTCAGATACGCAGTATTTT.

The CDR3 here is CSASRGNYGYTF. For the CDR3, the DNA is TGCAGTGCTAGTAGGGGTAACTATGGCTACACCTTC. This chain joins TRBV20-1 and TRBJ1-2, with D possibly TRBD1 on 5 matching bases. Trimming removed 3 bases at V and 1 base at J, with 6 bases between. In germline, CDR1 is DFQATT, CDR2 SNEGSKA (reference sequence). This CDR3 has 12 amino acids.

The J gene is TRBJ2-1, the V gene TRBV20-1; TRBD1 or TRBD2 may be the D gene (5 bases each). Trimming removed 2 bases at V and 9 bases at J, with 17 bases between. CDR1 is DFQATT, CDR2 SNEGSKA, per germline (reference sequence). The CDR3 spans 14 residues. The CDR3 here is CSARQREGASEQFF. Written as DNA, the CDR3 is TGCAGTGCTAGACAACGGGAAGGGGCCAGTGAGCAGTTCTTC.

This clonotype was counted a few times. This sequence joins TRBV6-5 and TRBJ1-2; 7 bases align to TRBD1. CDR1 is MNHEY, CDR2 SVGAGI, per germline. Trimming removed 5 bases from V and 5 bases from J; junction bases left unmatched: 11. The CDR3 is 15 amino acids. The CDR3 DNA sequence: TGTGCCAGCAGTCAGACGGGACAGCCCTGGTATGGCTACACCTTC. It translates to CASSQTGQPWYGYTF.

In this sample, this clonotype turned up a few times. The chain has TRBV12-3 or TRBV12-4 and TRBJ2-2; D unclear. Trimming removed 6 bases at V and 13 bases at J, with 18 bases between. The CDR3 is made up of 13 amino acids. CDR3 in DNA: TGTGCCAGCAGACCTAATGCCATAGATAGGCTGTTTTTT. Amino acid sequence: CASRPNAIDRLFF.

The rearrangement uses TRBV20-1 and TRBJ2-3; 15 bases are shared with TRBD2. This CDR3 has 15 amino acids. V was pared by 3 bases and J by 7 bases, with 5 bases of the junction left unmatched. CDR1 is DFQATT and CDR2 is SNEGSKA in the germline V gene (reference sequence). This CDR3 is CSARGLAGGSYTQYF. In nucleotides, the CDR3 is TGCAGTGCTAGGGGACTAGCGGGAGGATCATATACGCAGTATTTT.

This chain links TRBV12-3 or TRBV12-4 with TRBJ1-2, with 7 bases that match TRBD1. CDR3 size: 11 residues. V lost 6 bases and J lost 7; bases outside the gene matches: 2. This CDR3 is CASRAGGGYTF. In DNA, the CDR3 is TGTGCCAGCAGGGCAGGGGGTGGCTACACCTTC.

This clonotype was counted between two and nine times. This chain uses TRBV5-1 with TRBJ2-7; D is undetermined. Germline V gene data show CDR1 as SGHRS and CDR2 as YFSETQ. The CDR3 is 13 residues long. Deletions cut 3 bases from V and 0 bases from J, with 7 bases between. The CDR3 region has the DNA TGCGCCAGCAGCTCGAAAGTCTCCTACGAGCAGTACTTC. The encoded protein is CASSSKVSYEQYF.

Here the CDR3 DNA reads TGCAGCGTTGTGGGGGCCAGGGGATACTACGAGCAGTACTTC. Amino acids: CSVVGARGYYEQYF. The J gene is TRBJ2-7, the V gene TRBV29-1; D may be TRBD1 (6 bases). Trimming stripped 4 bases from V and 3 bases from J, with 16 bases between. The CDR3 is 14 residues long. Germline values: CDR1 SQVTM, CDR2 ANQGSEA.

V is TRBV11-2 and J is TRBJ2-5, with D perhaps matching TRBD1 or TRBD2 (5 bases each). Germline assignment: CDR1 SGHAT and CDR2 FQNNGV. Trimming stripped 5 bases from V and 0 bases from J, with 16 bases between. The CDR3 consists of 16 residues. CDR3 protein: CASSPTRDRYQETQYF. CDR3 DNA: TGTGCCAGCAGCCCTACCCGGGACCGCTACCAAGAGACCCAGTACTTC.

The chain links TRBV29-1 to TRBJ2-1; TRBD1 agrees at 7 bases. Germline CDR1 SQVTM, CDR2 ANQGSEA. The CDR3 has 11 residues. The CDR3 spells CGGQRINEQFF. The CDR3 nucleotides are TGCGGGGGACAGCGAATCAATGAGCAGTTCTTC.

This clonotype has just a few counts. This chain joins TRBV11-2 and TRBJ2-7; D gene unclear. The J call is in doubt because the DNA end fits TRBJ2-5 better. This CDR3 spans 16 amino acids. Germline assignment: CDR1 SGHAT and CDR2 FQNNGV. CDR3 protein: CASSPPRILGDSTQYF. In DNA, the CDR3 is TGTGCCAGCAGCCCCCCCCGCATCCTCGGTGATTCGACCCAGTACTTC.

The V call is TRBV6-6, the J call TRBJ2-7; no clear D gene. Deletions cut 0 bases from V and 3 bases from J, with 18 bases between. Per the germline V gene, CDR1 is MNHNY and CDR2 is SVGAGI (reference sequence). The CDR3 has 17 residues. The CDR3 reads CASSYSRSRNSDYEQYF. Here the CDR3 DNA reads TGTGCCAGCAGTTACTCGAGATCACGCAACAGCGACTACGAGCAGTACTTC.

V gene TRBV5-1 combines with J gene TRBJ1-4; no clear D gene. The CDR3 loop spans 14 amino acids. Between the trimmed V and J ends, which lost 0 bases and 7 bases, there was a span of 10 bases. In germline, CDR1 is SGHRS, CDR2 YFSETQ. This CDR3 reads CASSLVSGIEKLFF. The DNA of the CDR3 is TGCGCCAGCAGCTTGGTGTCAGGTATTGAAAAACTGTTTTTT.

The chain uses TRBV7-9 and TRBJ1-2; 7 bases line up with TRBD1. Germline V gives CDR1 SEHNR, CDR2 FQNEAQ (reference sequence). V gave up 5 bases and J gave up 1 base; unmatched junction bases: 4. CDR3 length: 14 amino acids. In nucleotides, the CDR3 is TGTGCCAGCAGCCCCAGGGGGGATAACTATGGCTACACCTTC. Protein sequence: CASSPRGDNYGYTF.

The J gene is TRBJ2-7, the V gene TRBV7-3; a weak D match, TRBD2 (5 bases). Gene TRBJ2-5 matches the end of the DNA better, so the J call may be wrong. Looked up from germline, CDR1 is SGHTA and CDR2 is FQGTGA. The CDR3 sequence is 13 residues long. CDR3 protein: CASSLRDLETQYF. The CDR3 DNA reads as TGTGCCAGCAGCTTACGGGATTTAGAGACCCAGTACTTC.

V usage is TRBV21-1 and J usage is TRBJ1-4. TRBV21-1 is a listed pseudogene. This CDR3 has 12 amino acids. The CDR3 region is CASSKAGEKLFF. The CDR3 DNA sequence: TGTGCCAGCAGCAAAGCGGGGGAAAAACTGTTTTTT.

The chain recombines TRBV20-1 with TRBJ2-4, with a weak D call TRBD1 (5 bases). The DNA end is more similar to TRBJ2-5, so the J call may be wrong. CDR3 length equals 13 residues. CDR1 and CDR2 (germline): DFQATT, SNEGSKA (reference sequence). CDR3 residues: CSAREGAEETQYF. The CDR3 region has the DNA TGCAGTGCTAGAGAAGGGGCCGAAGAGACCCAGTACTTC.